This TCR beta chain was observed in a study of T cells in Graves' hyperthyroidism and ophthalmopathy. Hyperthyroidism had been newly diagnosed in patients aged 18 to 65, and its duration was under 2 months. Uncontrolled infection, other autoimmune disease, pregnancy or lactation excluded patients. Thyroid ultrasound and orbital computed tomography, with clinical symptoms and serum thyroxine and TRAb, informed diagnoses. Trimming shortened V by 2 bases and J by 0 bases, and 13 bases separated the two germline ends. The CDR3 contains 16 residues. Germline values: CDR1 SGHDT, CDR2 YYEEEE. Amplification targeted TCR beta CDR3 regions from RNA transcripts. The HTBI primer set served for first-round RT-PCR of the TCR CDR3. TCRdb processed the multiplex PCR reads anew with MiXCR; each CDR3 protein has one entry. Among roughly 250,000 distinct CDR3 sequences listed, more than 14% were seen once.

Sequenced: blood. The receptor's source is a woman in her forties with Graves' hyperthyroidism that later progressed to Graves' ophthalmopathy. The chain carries TRBV5-6 and TRBJ2-3, with D unresolved. CDR3 loop: CASSFPELPSTDTQYF. Here the CDR3 DNA reads TGTGCCAGCAGCTTCCCGGAATTACCTAGCACAGATACGCAGTATTTT.